The 11 T cell receptor beta chains in this list originate from one sample, sequenced in a study of blood T cell repertoires in COVID-19. Profiling relied on immunoSEQ multiplex PCR, and the TCRdb table lists in-frame clones only, not all of them. Among some 250,000 clones listed, about 83% were seen once. Sequencing was performed on peripheral blood. These receptors were collected from a middle-aged man with active or convalescent COVID-19.

The chain links TRBV7-8 to TRBJ1-1; TRBD1 matches at 7 bases. This CDR3 spans 12 amino acids. Trimming took 5 bases from V and 5 from J; bases not matched to a gene: 2. Germline CDR1 SGHVS, CDR2 FQNEAQ. The CDR3, as DNA: TGTGCCAGCAGCCAACAGGGGACTGAAGCTTTCTTT. Residues: CASSQQGTEAFF.

The genes are TRBV4-3 and TRBJ1-4; tentatively, D is TRBD1 (5 bases). This CDR3 contains 16 residues. CDR1 LGHNA and CDR2 YSLEER come from the germline V gene. Trimming stripped 4 bases from V and 5 bases from J, with 17 bases between. This chain's CDR3 is CASSPDFRQRNEKLFF. In DNA, the CDR3 is TGCGCCAGCAGCCCCGATTTCCGACAGAGGAATGAAAAACTGTTTTTT.

V gene TRBV11-2 combines with J gene TRBJ2-7, with D tentatively TRBD2 (5 bases). The CDR3 has 15 residues. Germline-derived CDR1 and CDR2 are SGHAT and FQNNGV. V was cut by 1 base and J by 3 bases, with 13 bases left in between. The CDR3 region is CASSLGAPAVYEQYF. The CDR3 region has the DNA TGTGCCAGCAGCTTAGGTGCGCCAGCGGTCTACGAGCAGTACTTC.

The chain is built from TRBV11-3 and TRBJ2-1, with 7 bases matching TRBD1. V lost 5 bases, J lost 2 bases, and 6 bases stayed unmatched. Per germline, CDR1 SGHNT and CDR2 YENEEA. This CDR3 is 15 amino acids long. The CDR3 loop reads CASSPTGEPYNEQFF. Here the CDR3 DNA reads TGTGCCAGCAGCCCAACAGGGGAACCCTACAATGAGCAGTTCTTC.

There are many counts of this clone. This CDR3 reads CASSFRDRPRNTEAFF. In DNA form, the CDR3 reads TGTGCCAGCAGCTTCCGGGACAGGCCGCGGAACACTGAAGCTTTCTTT. This chain uses TRBV7-8 with TRBJ1-1; 8 bases match TRBD1. V shed 3 bases and J 1 base; nucleotides not matched to a gene: 7. Germline loops: CDR1 SGHVS, CDR2 FQNEAQ. The CDR3 sequence is 16 residues long.

This chain uses TRBV3-1 (or the pseudogene TRBV3-2) with TRBJ2-2; no definite D call. The CDR3 consists of 16 residues. Germline V gene data show CDR1 as LGHDT and CDR2 as YNNKEL (reference sequence). V was clipped by 4 bases and J by 5 bases, with 17 bases between them. The DNA of the CDR3 is TGTGCCAGCAGCCCCCCCCAGGCAGGCAGGACCGGGGAGCTGTTTTTT. As protein: CASSPPQAGRTGELFF.

J is TRBJ2-2 and V is TRBV5-1; the D gene is possibly TRBD2 (7 bases). There are 15 residues in the CDR3. The germline V gene encodes CDR1 SGHRS and CDR2 YFSETQ. V shed 1 base and J shed 6 bases, with 13 bases lying between them. The CDR3 nucleotides read TGCGCCAGCAGCTTGACGGGGGGCGTTGCCGGGGAGCTGTTTTTT. Translating it yields CASSLTGGVAGELFF.

The chain links TRBV24-1 to TRBJ2-7; D ambiguous. The CDR3 runs 12 residues. V shed 3 bases and J shed 5 bases, with 7 bases lying between them. From germline, CDR1 is KGHDR and CDR2 SFDVKD. DNA for the CDR3: TGTGCCACCAGTGATGTTACTGACGAGCAGTACTTC. It encodes CATSDVTDEQYF.

The chain links TRBV12-3 or TRBV12-4 to TRBJ2-7; perhaps TRBD1 as D (5 bases). This CDR3 has 12 amino acids. V lost 6 bases, J lost 3 bases, and 9 bases lay in between. The DNA for the CDR3 is TGTGCCAGCAGGTCTACAGGCTACGAGCAGTACTTC. This codes for CASRSTGYEQYF.

The table lists this clone with a few counts. CDR3 sequence (DNA): TGTGCCAGTAGTCCCCTCAGAGGTGGCTACACCTTC. Translating gives CASSPLRGGYTF. The chain recombines TRBV19 with TRBJ1-2, with D uncertain. The CDR3 runs to 12 residues. Trimming stripped 5 bases from V and 7 bases from J, with 11 bases between. Germline CDR1 LNHDA, CDR2 SQIVND (reference sequence).

V and J are TRBV30 and TRBJ2-3, with a weak D call TRBD1 (5 bases). Germline V gene data show CDR1 as GTSNPN and CDR2 as SVGIG (reference sequence). The CDR3 extends over 15 amino acids. The V end was cut by 2 bases, the J end by 0 bases, with 12 bases between. The CDR3 sequence: CAWSRGGPSTDTQYF. The CDR3 DNA reads as TGTGCCTGGAGTAGGGGCGGACCAAGCACAGATACGCAGTATTTT.